This record looks at one T cell receptor beta chain sequence and its context. The entry originates in a study of blood T cell repertoires in COVID-19. The CDR3 is 15 amino acids. Per germline, CDR1 SGHVS and CDR2 FQNEAQ. V lost 2 bases to trimming and J lost 4 bases; unmatched junction nucleotides: 8. Data came from immunoSEQ multiplex PCR; TCRdb stores just in-frame clones and leaves some out. The sample contains around 620,000 clones, more than 80% of which appear only once. The sequence derives from a woman under 30 with acute or convalescent COVID-19. The chain recombines TRBV7-8 with TRBJ2-7, with 7 bases matching TRBD2. Sequenced input: peripheral blood. CDR3 nucleotide sequence: TGTGCCAGCAGCTTACAGCCTAGCGGCTTATACGAGCAGTACTTC. It yields the protein CASSLQPSGLYEQYF.